The rows below give T cell receptor beta chains drawn from one sample of a study of post-analysis software for immune sequencing data. TCRdb processed the PCR reads anew with MiXCR; each CDR3 protein has one entry. This sample has fewer than 850,000 distinct CDR3 sequences, with just over 45% found just once. Sequencing was carried out using blood. The receptors were sampled from a girl between 10 and 17 years old with multiple sclerosis. Both conserved end residues are part of each CDR3. Each record gives: J gene, V gene, CDR3 protein.

TRBJ2-7	TRBV27	CASSVRREGGYEQYF
TRBJ2-1	TRBV20-1	CSASYLAPYNEQFF
TRBJ1-1	TRBV20-1	CSARAGAGWDTEAFF
TRBJ2-4	TRBV20-1	CSARGPSGSLQYF
TRBJ2-5	TRBV7-9	CASSFSYEETQYF
TRBJ2-5	TRBV12-3/TRBV12-4	CASSLGLLAGGQQETQYF
TRBJ2-1	TRBV30	CAWSSPRNSYNEQFF
TRBJ2-5	TRBV20-1	CSARPALEGERQETQYF
TRBJ2-7	TRBV9	CASSAKTGGYDEQYF
TRBJ1-2	TRBV5-6	CGSSFSHGYTF
TRBJ1-1	TRBV28	CASSLLKGDTEAFF
TRBJ2-1	TRBV29-1	CSVLQGVEQFF
TRBJ2-1	TRBV5-1	CASSLHSGRSPSSYNEQFF
TRBJ1-1	TRBV12-3/TRBV12-4	CASSTGVKAFF
.	TRBV9	CASSGTGTTSYEQYF
TRBJ1-2	TRBV30	CACKLGYGYTF